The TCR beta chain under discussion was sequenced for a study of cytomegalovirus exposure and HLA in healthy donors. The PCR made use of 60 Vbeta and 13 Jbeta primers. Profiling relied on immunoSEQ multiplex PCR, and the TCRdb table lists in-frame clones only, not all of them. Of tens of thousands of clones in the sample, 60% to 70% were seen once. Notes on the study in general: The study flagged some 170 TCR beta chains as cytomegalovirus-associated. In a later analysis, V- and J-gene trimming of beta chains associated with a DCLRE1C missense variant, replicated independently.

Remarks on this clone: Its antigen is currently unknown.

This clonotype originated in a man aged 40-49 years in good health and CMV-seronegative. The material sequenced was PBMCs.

This CDR3 is CSVLREQGRGYTF. The CDR3, as DNA: TGCAGCGTTCTACGGGAACAGGGTCGTGGCTACACCTTC. The chain uses TRBV29-1 and TRBJ1-2, with D perhaps TRBD1 (6 bases). CDR1 is SQVTM and CDR2 is ANQGSEA in the germline V gene. With 5 bases removed from V and 7 bases from J, the gap between germline ends came to 17 bases. CDR3 length: 13 residues.